Listed here are 11 T cell receptor beta chains from one sample, sequenced in a study of blood T cell repertoires in COVID-19 (dated by TCRdb to between 2020 and 2021). The library was prepared using the immunoSEQ multiplex PCR assay. TCRdb mirrors the immuneACCESS table, restricted to in-frame sequences. Some clones are absent from its copies; in checked studies, under half trace to an unresolved V gene, and the reason for the others is unknown. The table for this sample lists some 220,000 clones; around four fifths of them were counted only once. Clones ranked in the top ten supply approximately 6.3% of the sample. Source material: peripheral blood. The receptors shown here come from an older woman with active or convalescent COVID-19.

The chain links TRBV5-4 to TRBJ2-7; 10 bases align to TRBD1. The V segment lost 4 bases and the J segment 6 bases; nucleotides outside the gene matches: 10. Germline loops: CDR1 SGHNT, CDR2 YYREEE (reference sequence). This CDR3 region has 15 residues. CDR3 DNA: TGTGCCAGCAGCCAATCGACAGGGGGCGCGTTCGAGCAGTACTTC. Its protein is CASSQSTGGAFEQYF. Full variable domain (missing parts from reference TRBV5-4 and TRBJ2-7): ETGVTQSPTHLIKTRGQQVTLRCSSQSGHNTVSWYQQALGQGPQFIFQYYREEENGRGNFPPRFSGLQFPNYSSELNVNALELDDSALYLCASSQSTGGAFEQYFGPGTRLTVT.

The rearrangement uses TRBV7-9 and TRBJ1-2; D perhaps matches TRBD1 (6 bases). This CDR3 contains 13 residues. Germline V gene lookup returns CDR1 SEHNR and CDR2 FQNEAQ (reference sequence). V was trimmed by 5 bases and J by 7 bases, leaving 14 bases between them. In DNA, the CDR3 is TGTGCCAGCAGCGCCACAGGGTTGGCTGGCTACACCTTC. It encodes CASSATGLAGYTF.

This chain joins TRBV2 and TRBJ2-7, with TRBD1 as a possible D gene (6 bases). The CDR3 consists of 12 residues. Germline V gene lookup returns CDR1 SNHLY and CDR2 FYNNEI. Between the trimmed V and J ends, which lost 2 bases and 7 bases, there was a span of 9 bases. The CDR3 coding sequence is TGTGCCAGCAGTGAATGGGACAAAGAGCAGTACGTC. It yields the protein CASSEWDKEQYV.

The chain links TRBV6-1 to TRBJ1-2; weak D call: TRBD1 (5 bases). The CDR3 is 15 residues long. Germline-derived CDR1 and CDR2 are MNHNS and SASEGT. Trimming took off 0 bases at V and 2 bases at J, with 10 bases between the two ends. For the CDR3, the DNA is TGTGCCAGCAGTGAAGCTCAGGGAACGAACTATGGCTACACCTTC. Translated, it gives CASSEAQGTNYGYTF.

This chain joins TRBV11-3 and TRBJ2-3; 8 nucleotides align to TRBD1. Germline CDR1 reads SGHNT; CDR2 reads YENEEA. V was pared by 8 bases and J by 6 bases, with 10 bases of the junction left unmatched. The CDR3 totals 14 residues. The chain's CDR3 is CASSGQGGRDTQYF. For the CDR3, the DNA is TGTGCCAGCTCTGGACAGGGTGGGAGGGATACGCAGTATTTT.

This clone was counted a few times. The chain joins TRBV27 to TRBJ2-7; the match to TRBD1 covers 8 bases. Looked up from germline, CDR1 is MNHEY and CDR2 is SMNVEV (reference sequence). CDR3 length: 14 residues. J gave up 6 bases and V 4 bases, and 8 bases lay outside the gene matches. The DNA of the CDR3 is TGTGCCAGCAGTTACAGACAGGGGTGGGGCGAGCAGTACTTC. This translates into CASSYRQGWGEQYF.

The rearrangement joins TRBV6-6 to TRBJ1-1; 8 bases are a match to TRBD1. This CDR3 contains 15 residues. J gave up 4 bases and V 6 bases, and 10 bases lay outside the gene matches. Germline V gene lookup returns CDR1 MNHNY and CDR2 SVGAGI (reference sequence). The CDR3 DNA reads TGTGCCAGCAGCCGAATCAGGGGGCTGAGCACTGAAGCTTTCTTT. Residues: CASSRIRGLSTEAFF.

The V and J genes are TRBV27 and TRBJ2-7, with 8 nucleotides matching TRBD2. This CDR3 is 16 amino acids long. The V and J ends lost 1 base and 6 bases, in that order; junction bases with no gene match: 11. CDR1 is MNHEY, CDR2 SMNVEV, per germline (reference sequence). For the CDR3, the DNA is TGTGCCAGCAGTTTATTCTTGGCGGGAGGATCCAGCGAGCAGTACTTC. Protein sequence: CASSLFLAGGSSEQYF.

This clone was picked up a small number of times. The genes are TRBV3-1 (or the pseudogene TRBV3-2) and TRBJ1-6; 8 bases are shared with TRBD1. Germline loops: CDR1 LGHDT, CDR2 YNNKEL (reference sequence). The CDR3 loop spans 14 amino acids. J lost 7 bases, V lost 1 base, and 0 bases had no gene match. CDR3: CASSQGTGNSPLHF. DNA of the CDR3: TGTGCCAGCAGCCAAGGGACAGGGAATTCACCCCTCCACTTT.

This clone was recorded once. The chain has TRBV19 and TRBJ2-2; D is unresolved. V lost 8 bases and J 4 bases, leaving 5 bases between the germline ends. CDR3 length: 11 residues. Looked up from germline, CDR1 is LNHDA and CDR2 is SQIVND (reference sequence). In nucleotides, the CDR3 is TGTGCCAGTCAGTCCACCGGGGAGCTGTTTTTT. Protein: CASQSTGELFF.

The chain has TRBV6-6 and TRBJ2-3; weak D call: TRBD2 (6 bases). This CDR3 comprises 16 residues. Trimming removed 2 bases at V and 0 bases at J, with 12 bases between. CDR1 MNHNY and CDR2 SVGAGI come from the germline V gene (reference sequence). The chain's CDR3 is CASSYPRGGSTDTQYF. Written as DNA, the CDR3 is TGTGCCAGCAGTTACCCCCGTGGGGGGAGCACAGATACGCAGTATTTT.